Listed below are T cell receptor beta chains from one sample, sequenced in a study of T-cell reconstitution after alpha-beta-depleted transplantation in children. MiXCR, run by TCRdb on the PCR reads, gives a single entry per CDR3 protein. The sample consists of some 840,000 distinct CDR3 sequences, roughly 15% of them appearing once. The source material was PBMCs, mostly from graft donor cells, sampled 360 days after TCRalphabeta/CD19-depleted stem cell transplant. These receptors were collected from a male patient between 5 and 17 years old who had a stem cell transplant for acute lymphoblastic leukemia, so the T cells may come from the graft donor. Both conserved end residues are part of each CDR3. Fields, in order: clone size, V gene, D gene, J gene, CDR3 protein, CDR3 DNA. The D gene is left open where the match is weak. Not every row has a clone size; where given, it reads once, few, many or a size class.

few,TRBV5-1,TRBD1,TRBJ1-2,CASSKTGQLANYGYTF,TGCGCCAGCAGCAAGACGGGACAGCTCGCTAACTATGGCTACACCTTC
few,TRBV5-6,-,TRBJ2-4,CASRPGEPEGVQYF,TGTGCCAGCAGACCTGGCGAACCGGAAGGGGTTCAGTACTTC
few,TRBV11-1,TRBD1,TRBJ1-1,CASSTRQGRSLATEAFF,TGTGCCAGCAGCACCCGACAGGGAAGGTCCCTGGCCACTGAAGCTTTCTTT
few,TRBV12-3/TRBV12-4,TRBD2,TRBJ2-1,CASSLVPGSSGTLGNEQFF,TGTGCCAGCAGTTTAGTACCAGGCTCAAGCGGGACGCTCGGTAATGAGCAGTTCTTC
few,TRBV6-5,TRBD1,TRBJ1-2,CASSHRGQGAFNYGYTF,TGTGCCAGCAGTCACAGAGGACAGGGGGCTTTTAACTATGGCTACACCTTC
few,TRBV7-8,-,TRBJ2-3,CASSLYRRVTDTQYF,TGTGCCAGCAGCTTATATCGCAGAGTTACAGATACGCAGTATTTT
-,TRBV6-5,-,TRBJ2-3,CASSYGQLTDTQYF,TGTGCCAGCAGTTACGGTCAGCTCACAGATACGCAGTATTTT
few,TRBV12-3/TRBV12-4,-,TRBJ1-5,CASSSFLVAGYSNQPQHF,TGTGCCAGCAGTTCCTTCTTGGTGGCGGGTTATAGCAATCAGCCCCAGCATTTT
-,TRBV5-1,TRBD2,TRBJ2-7,CASSATTGGLPTGTSGIGEQYF,TGCGCCAGCAGCGCCACAACAGGGGGCCTACCAACCGGGACTAGCGGGATAGGAGAGCAGTACTTC
-,TRBV24-1,TRBD2,TRBJ2-5,CATGHSSLAGEEGETQYF,TGTGCCACCGGTCATTCCTCGTTAGCGGGAGAAGAGGGAGAGACCCAGTACTTC
many,TRBV5-6,TRBD2,TRBJ2-1,CASSLPGLTSNEQFF,TGTGCCAGCAGCCTACCGGGACTAACATCGAATGAGCAGTTCTTC
few,TRBV9,-,TRBJ2-5,CASSLRADALQETQYF,TGTGCCAGCAGCTTACGGGCCGACGCGTTACAAGAGACCCAGTACTTC
-,TRBV10-1,TRBD2,TRBJ2-1,CASSESWGGPNEQFF,TGCGCCAGCAGTGAGTCGTGGGGGGGACCGAATGAGCAGTTCTTC
-,TRBV12-3/TRBV12-4,TRBD2,TRBJ2-1,CASRIPKVAGEADEQFF,TGTGCCAGCAGGATCCCTAAAGTAGCGGGAGAGGCTGATGAGCAGTTCTTC
-,TRBV12-5,TRBD2,TRBJ2-1,CASGRSGDHSYNEQFF,TGTGCTAGTGGCCGAAGCGGGGACCACTCCTACAATGAGCAGTTCTTC
few,TRBV3-1,-,TRBJ2-7,CASRVGDEQYF,TGTGCCAGCCGGGTCGGAGACGAGCAGTACTTC
many,TRBV7-3,-,TRBJ1-3,CASSLDSGNTIYF,TGTGCCAGCAGCTTAGACTCTGGAAACACCATATATTTT
few,TRBV27,-,TRBJ1-2,CASSSRQAHGYTF,TGTGCCAGCAGTTCCCGACAGGCACATGGCTACACCTTC
-,TRBV5-1,-,TRBJ1-5,CASSLGTSHQPQHF,TGCGCCAGCAGCTTGGGGACCAGCCATCAGCCCCAGCATTTT
few,TRBV5-6,-,TRBJ1-5,CASSLGPSRNQPQHF,TGTGCCAGCAGCTTGGGACCAAGTCGCAATCAGCCCCAGCATTTT
many,TRBV4-1,-,TRBJ2-1,CASSQDVREGVYNEQFF,TGCGCCAGCAGCCAAGACGTGAGGGAGGGGGTTTACAATGAGCAGTTCTTC
few,TRBV7-6,TRBD2,TRBJ2-7,CASSTLAGANEQYF,TGTGCCAGCAGCACACTAGCGGGAGCAAACGAGCAGTACTTC
few,TRBV15,-,TRBJ1-2,CATSRDPMPSLGNGYTF,TGTGCCACCAGCAGAGATCCCATGCCGTCTTTAGGGAATGGCTACACCTTC
-,TRBV7-9,-,TRBJ1-1,CASSFHQGTWTEAFF,TGTGCCAGCAGCTTTCATCAGGGCACGTGGACTGAAGCTTTCTTT
-,TRBV9,TRBD2,TRBJ2-1,CASRAPGLTRRSNEQFF,TGTGCCAGCAGGGCCCCGGGACTAACAAGGAGGAGCAATGAGCAGTTCTTC
-,TRBV6-5,-,TRBJ2-1,CASSYSPGYNEQFF,TGTGCCAGCAGTTACTCCCCAGGTTACAATGAGCAGTTCTTC
few,TRBV7-3,TRBD1,TRBJ2-3,CASSLRTGQSGDTQYF,TGTGCCAGCAGCTTGAGGACAGGGCAATCTGGAGATACGCAGTATTTT
few,TRBV10-3,TRBD2,TRBJ2-7,CAISDTSGSWYEQYF,TGTGCCATCAGTGACACTAGCGGGAGTTGGTACGAGCAGTACTTC
few,TRBV5-1,TRBD2,TRBJ2-1,CASSSGVREVAYNEQFF,TGCGCCAGCAGCTCTGGGGTGCGGGAGGTTGCATACAATGAGCAGTTCTTC
-,TRBV5-1,TRBD1,TRBJ2-1,CASSNRGLGTYNEQFF,TGCGCCAGCAGCAACAGGGGGCTCGGGACCTACAATGAGCAGTTCTTC
few,TRBV25-1,-,TRBJ2-1,CASSAPNYNEQFF,TGTGCCAGCAGTGCTCCCAATTATAATGAGCAGTTCTTC
-,TRBV9,-,TRBJ1-1,CASSVVVGNTEAFF,TGTGCCAGCAGCGTAGTCGTAGGGAACACTGAAGCTTTCTTT
-,TRBV15,-,TRBJ2-3,CATSRGATDTQYF,TGTGCCACCAGCAGGGGGGCCACAGATACGCAGTATTTT
-,TRBV20-1,-,TRBJ2-1,CSASIYVAVEYNEQFF,TGCAGTGCTAGCATTTACGTTGCCGTGGAATACAATGAGCAGTTCTTC
few,TRBV14,TRBD1,TRBJ2-4,CASSPRQGRGNIQYF,TGTGCCAGCAGCCCACGACAGGGGCGGGGAAACATTCAGTACTTC
few,TRBV6-1,TRBD2,TRBJ2-5,CASRGLAGAETQYF,TGTGCCAGCAGGGGGCTAGCGGGAGCAGAGACCCAGTACTTC
-,TRBV20-1,-,TRBJ1-5,CSASQGIGQPQHF,TGCAGTGCTAGTCAGGGAATAGGTCAGCCCCAGCATTTT
few,TRBV7-3,TRBD2,TRBJ2-1,CASSLISGGYNEQFF,TGTGCCAGCAGCTTAATCAGCGGGGGCTACAATGAGCAGTTCTTC
-,TRBV5-1,TRBD2,TRBJ2-1,CASSQGTSGTSYNEQFF,TGCGCCAGCAGCCAAGGGACTAGCGGGACTAGCTACAATGAGCAGTTCTTC
few,TRBV6-1,-,TRBJ2-2,CASRRGGTGNTGELFF,TGTGCCAGCAGAAGGGGGGGGACTGGGAACACCGGGGAGCTGTTTTTT
-,TRBV14,TRBD1,TRBJ1-1,CASSQLGTGLFEAFF,TGTGCCAGCAGCCAACTTGGGACAGGGTTATTTGAAGCTTTCTTT
many,TRBV29-1,-,TRBJ2-1,CSVGRKAVYNEQFF,TGCAGCGTTGGGAGGAAAGCGGTTTACAATGAGCAGTTCTTC
-,TRBV18,TRBD1,TRBJ2-1,CASSPPDRGPRNEQFF,TGTGCCAGCTCACCACCCGACAGGGGGCCGAGGAATGAGCAGTTCTTC
-,TRBV6-1,-,TRBJ1-2,CAITYGYPF,TGTGCCATTACGTATGGCTACCCCTTC
few,TRBV6-4,-,TRBJ2-1,CASSDMAWGEQFF,TGTGCCAGCAGTGACATGGCTTGGGGTGAGCAGTTCTTC
-,TRBV4-1,TRBD1,TRBJ1-5,CASSHRQGNPPQHF,TGCGCCAGCAGCCATAGACAGGGGAACCCTCCCCAGCATTTT
few,TRBV1,-,TRBJ1-5,CTSSQDLDNQPQHF,TGCACCAGCAGCCAAGATCTCGACAATCAGCCCCAGCATTTT
-,TRBV12-3/TRBV12-4,-,TRBJ2-3,CASISVSTDTQYF,TGTGCCAGCATTTCTGTTAGCACAGATACGCAGTATTTT
few,TRBV27,TRBD1,TRBJ2-7,CASSLTGTGIDEQYF,TGTGCCAGCAGTTTGACCGGGACAGGGATCGACGAGCAGTACTTC
-,TRBV28,-,TRBJ2-1,CASSLTWAKYNEQFF,TGTGCCAGCAGTTTAACCTGGGCGAAGTACAATGAGCAGTTCTTC
few,TRBV19,TRBD1,TRBJ2-6,CASSPQGESGANVLTF,TGTGCCAGTAGTCCACAGGGGGAGTCTGGGGCCAACGTCCTGACTTTC
few,TRBV24-1,TRBD2,TRBJ2-7,CATSATSGGSYEQYF,TGTGCCACCAGTGCCACTAGCGGAGGATCCTACGAGCAGTACTTC